This T cell receptor beta chain comes out of a study of T cell repertoires in cytomegalovirus infection. Across the whole study: CMV epitopes used comprised recently identified HLA-C-restricted ones and well-studied HLA-B-restricted ones. Matching HLA type, along with CMV infection, was indicated by public TCR beta signatures.

Findings and caveats of the study: Carriers of CMV plus the relevant HLA were identified by cumulative public TCR beta family frequency. HLA-C-restricted CMV clonotypes gave the most frequent clonotype in two of eight donors.

The length of the CDR3 is 13 residues. CDR1 and CDR2 from the germline V gene are SGHAT and FQNNGV. V was pared by 0 bases and J by 12 bases, with 12 bases between. MiXCR, applied by TCRdb to the reads, yields one record per CDR3 protein. The table lists a few hundred thousand distinct CDR3 sequences, roughly 42% of them singletons, with 48% in the top ten. This clonotype was counted a few times. Its specificity is not known. Sequencing was performed on cultured PBMCs, taken from culture after CMV antigen stimulation. The TCR was taken from a human donor in good health (CMV status not recorded). Some clones in this sample may be carry-over from other donors' samples. V is TRBV11-2 and J is TRBJ2-1; D is unresolved. CDR3 in DNA: TGTGCCAGCAGCTTAGATATGAGGCAGTGGCAGTTCTTC. This encodes CASSLDMRQWQFF.